Here is one TCR beta chain with its context. The CDR3 spans 18 residues. Germline CDR1 and CDR2: LGHNA and YNFKEQ. V was pared by 0 bases and J by 2 bases, with 7 bases of the junction left unmatched. The data originate from a study of blood T cell repertoires in COVID-19. Study summary: The study drew acute and convalescent COVID-19 samples from the United States, Italy and Spain.

In the original analysis: Nucleated cell number was recorded as an estimate derived from reference gene primer amplification. Repertoires were generated with immunoSEQ multiplex PCR, while TCRdb's copy carries only in-frame clones and drops some. V and J calls and clone size are those listed in that table; D and trimming were worked out from the DNA. Among 60,000 or so clones, around nine tenths were seen once, and the ten largest hold less than 5%. Sequences were obtained from peripheral blood. The chain has TRBV4-2 and TRBJ1-1, with TRBD1 identical over 12 bases. The sequence was obtained from a man in his sixties with acute or convalescent COVID-19. The DNA of the CDR3 is TGTGCCAGCAGCCAAGAGTTGCGGGGGACAGGGGGCAACACTGAAGCTTTCTTT. Translating it yields CASSQELRGTGGNTEAFF.